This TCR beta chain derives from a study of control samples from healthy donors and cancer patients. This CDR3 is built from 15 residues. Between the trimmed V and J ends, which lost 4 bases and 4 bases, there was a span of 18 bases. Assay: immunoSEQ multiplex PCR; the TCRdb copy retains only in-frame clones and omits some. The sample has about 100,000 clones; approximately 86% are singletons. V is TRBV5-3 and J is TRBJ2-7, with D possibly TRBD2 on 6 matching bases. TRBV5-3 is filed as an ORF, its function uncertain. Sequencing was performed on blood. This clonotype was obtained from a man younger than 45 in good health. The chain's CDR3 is CARSTIVGSGYEQYF. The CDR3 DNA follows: TGTGCCAGAAGCACGATAGTCGGGAGTGGTTACGAGCAGTACTTC.